A single sample gave rise to the 8 T cell receptor beta chains below, sequenced in a study of regulatory T cells in long-lasting Graves disease. Assembly of TCR beta libraries relied on iRepertoire HTBI primers together with Arm-PCR of CDR3 regions. Via MiXCR, TCRdb re-called the multiplex PCR reads, giving one row per CDR3 protein. The data hold 600,000 to 850,000 distinct CDR3 sequences, with 25% to 35% observed a single time. Time point denoted: persistent/refractory GD, antithyroid drugs over 5 years with positive TRAb. RNA from PBMCs was the source of the TCR library. The sample consisted of peripheral blood mononuclear cells (PBMCs), taken when the disease was refractory, from a patient treated with antithyroid drugs. The receptors here all came from a female donor with Graves disease.

This chain uses TRBV6-2 or TRBV6-3 with TRBJ2-4; D unclear. This CDR3 spans 10 amino acids. V lost 5 bases to trimming and J lost 12 bases, with 8 bases between them. Germline CDR1 MNHEY, CDR2 SVGEGT. The CDR3 DNA reads as TGTGCCAGCAGTGACCTAACTCAGTACTTC. Protein product: CASSDLTQYF.

The V call is TRBV10-3, the J call TRBJ1-1; no definite D call. V shed 3 bases and J shed 4 bases, with 15 bases lying between them. Germline CDR1 ENHRY, CDR2 SYGVKD. The CDR3 consists of 15 residues. CDR3 DNA: TGTGCCATCAGTGACCCCGCGGAGATGAGCACTGAAGCTTTCTTT. It specifies CAISDPAEMSTEAFF.

This clonotype has a handful of counts. The chain carries TRBV18 and TRBJ1-1, with no clear D. V dropped 1 base and J dropped 3 bases, with 6 bases sitting between them. The germline V gene has CDR1 KGHSH and CDR2 LQKENI. CDR3 length equals 13 residues. The CDR3 nucleotides are TGTGCCAGCTCACCACTTTTTGACACTGAAGCTTTCTTT. Encoded protein: CASSPLFDTEAFF.

The chain has TRBV27 and TRBJ1-1; D uncertain. CDR3 size: 15 residues. V lost 5 bases and J 10 bases, leaving 23 bases between the germline ends. Germline V CDR1 and CDR2: MNHEY, SMNVEV (reference sequence). The CDR3 bases are TGTGCCAGCAGTAATAGTGAAGGGATTTTGGTTGGAGCTTTCTTT. It yields the protein CASSNSEGILVGAFF.

In this sample, this clonotype turned up many times. This chain links TRBV6-1 with TRBJ2-7, with TRBD2 identical over 11 bases. V trimming: 3 bases; J trimming: 0 bases; junction bases outside the gene matches: 1. Germline V gene data show CDR1 as MNHNS and CDR2 as SASEGT. The CDR3 is 15 amino acids. The DNA of the CDR3 is TGTGCCAGCAGTGAGGGACTAGCGGCCTCCTACGAGCAGTACTTC. This encodes CASSEGLAASYEQYF.

The chain combines TRBV28 with TRBJ1-1; D unclear. V was trimmed by 2 bases and J by 4 bases, leaving 17 bases between them. The CDR3 is 16 residues long. Germline V gene lookup returns CDR1 MDHEN and CDR2 SYDVKM. This chain's CDR3 is CASSLTGRRSSTEAFF. CDR3 DNA sequence: TGTGCCAGCAGTTTAACTGGGAGAAGGTCCAGCACTGAAGCTTTCTTT.

V gene TRBV15 combines with J gene TRBJ1-4; possible D gene TRBD1, 5 bases. The CDR3 runs to 14 residues. V lost 0 bases to trimming and J lost 8 bases, with 10 bases between them. Germline V CDR1 and CDR2: LNHNV, YYDKDF (reference sequence). The CDR3 reads CATSREGPAEKLFF. Here the CDR3 DNA reads TGTGCCACCAGCAGAGAGGGGCCAGCAGAAAAACTGTTTTTT.

This clonotype came up a few times. A read error may account for a junction end that differs from germline. The rearrangement uses TRBV12-3 or TRBV12-4 and TRBJ2-5, with D possibly matching TRBD1 (7 bases). The CDR3 is 20 residues long. This chain's CDR3 is CVSSPTAQFSRVRGEETQYF. The CDR3 DNA reads TGTGTCAGCAGTCCAACCGCCCAGTTTTCGAGGGTCAGGGGGGAAGAGACCCAGTACTTC.